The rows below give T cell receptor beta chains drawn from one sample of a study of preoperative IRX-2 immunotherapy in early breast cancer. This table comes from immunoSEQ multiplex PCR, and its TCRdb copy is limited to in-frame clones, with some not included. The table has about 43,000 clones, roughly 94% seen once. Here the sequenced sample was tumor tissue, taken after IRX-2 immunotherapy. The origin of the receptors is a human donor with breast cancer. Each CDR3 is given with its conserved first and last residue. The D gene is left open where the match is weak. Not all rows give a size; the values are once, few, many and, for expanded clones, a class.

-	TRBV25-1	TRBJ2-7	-	CASSDATGTNEQYF
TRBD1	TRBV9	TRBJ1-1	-	CASSVEGRTGEAFF
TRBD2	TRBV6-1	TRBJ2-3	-	CASSVERGLGTDTQYF
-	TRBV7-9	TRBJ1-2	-	CASSSLPQGRGSYGYTF
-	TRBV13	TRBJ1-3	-	CASSLLGDRNTIYF
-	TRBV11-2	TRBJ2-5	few	CASRKPGQETQYF
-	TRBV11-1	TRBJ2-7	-	CASSAPGLVTF
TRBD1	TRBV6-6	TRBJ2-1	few	CASSPRQGAYNEQFF
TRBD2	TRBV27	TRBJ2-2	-	CASSLQVAGVWSGELFF
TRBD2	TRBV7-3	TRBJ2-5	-	CASSSGLAGAPETQYF
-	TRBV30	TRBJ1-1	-	CAWRPGPNTEAFF
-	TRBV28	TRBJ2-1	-	CASSLGGNYNEQFF
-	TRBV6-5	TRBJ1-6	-	CASKSFRRDNSPLHF
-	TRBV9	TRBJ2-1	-	CASSVGSVSSYNEQFF
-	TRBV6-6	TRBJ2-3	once	CASRASPLSADTQYF
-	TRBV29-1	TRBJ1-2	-	CSVEDRRFGYTF
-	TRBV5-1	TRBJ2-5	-	CASSLTGVQETQYF
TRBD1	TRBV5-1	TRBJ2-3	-	CASSLVGQVFRTQYF
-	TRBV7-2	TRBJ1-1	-	CASSPILGGTEAFF
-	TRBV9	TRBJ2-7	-	CASSLQMTSYEQYF
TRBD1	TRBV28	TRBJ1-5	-	CASSGGQRQPQHF
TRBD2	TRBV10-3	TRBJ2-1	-	CAISGGLAGGQFSDEQFF
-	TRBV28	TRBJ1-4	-	CASSSRHRASNEKLFF
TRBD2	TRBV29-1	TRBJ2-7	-	CSVEDPGLAYEQYF
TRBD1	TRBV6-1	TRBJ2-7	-	CASRSTGNEQYF
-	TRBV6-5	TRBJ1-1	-	CASSYGQGYTEAFF
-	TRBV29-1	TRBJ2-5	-	CSVTQGGGETQYF
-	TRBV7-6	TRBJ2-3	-	CASSLAQGRNTDTQYF
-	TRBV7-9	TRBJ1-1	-	CASSFNWGLTEAFF
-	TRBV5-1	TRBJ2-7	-	CASSLAGTDREQYF
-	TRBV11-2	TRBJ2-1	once	CASSLRGVDEQFF
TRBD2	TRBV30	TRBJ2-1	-	CAWASGRGNEQFF